The 17 T cell receptor beta chains listed next were all sequenced from one sample in a study of blood T cell repertoires in COVID-19. Method: immunoSEQ multiplex PCR; TCRdb's copy keeps in-frame clones and lacks some. The sample shows 400,000 to 550,000 clones, roughly nine tenths of them seen only once. The sample consisted of PBMCs or T cells enriched from blood (not recorded which). Source of these receptors: a woman younger than 30 with acute COVID-19.

This clone was seen more than once but under ten times. The chain uses TRBV19 and TRBJ1-5; 7 bases are a match to TRBD1. The trim removed 8 bases at V and 2 bases at J, leaving 6 bases unmatched. Germline CDR1 and CDR2: LNHDA and SQIVND (reference sequence). CDR3 length equals 14 residues. The CDR3 sequence: CASRFQGGNQPQHF. The CDR3 region has the DNA TGTGCCAGTCGTTTCCAGGGGGGCAATCAGCCCCAGCATTTT.

The rearrangement links TRBV7-3 to TRBJ2-2; D possibly corresponds to TRBD1 (5 bases). The CDR3 is 16 amino acids. In germline, CDR1 is SGHTA, CDR2 FQGTGA. Between the trimmed V and J ends, which lost 5 bases and 0 bases, there was a span of 13 bases. CDR3 sequence (DNA): TGTGCCAGCAGCCCAAGACAGTTCGCGAACACCGGGGAGCTGTTTTTT. Protein sequence: CASSPRQFANTGELFF. The full variable domain, rest sourced from reference TRBV7-3 and TRBJ2-2, is GAGVSQTPSNKVTEKGKYVELRCDPISGHTALYWYRQSLGQGPEFLIYFQGTGAADDSGLPNDRFFAVRPEGSVSTLKIQRTERGDSAVYLCASSPRQFANTGELFFGEGSRLTVL.

The rearrangement uses TRBV6-5 and TRBJ1-5; a possible D gene is TRBD1 (6 bases). The V and J ends lost 0 bases and 3 bases respectively, with 9 bases between them. The CDR3 has 15 residues. The germline V gene has CDR1 MNHEY and CDR2 SVGAGI. The CDR3 loop is CASSYSPGVNQPQHF. The CDR3 coding sequence is TGTGCCAGCAGTTACTCCCCAGGGGTCAATCAGCCCCAGCATTTT.

The chain carries TRBV27 and TRBJ1-2, with D maybe TRBD1 (5 bases). The CDR3 is 18 amino acids. The germline gives CDR1 MNHEY, CDR2 SMNVEV (reference sequence). V lost 5 bases, J lost 4 bases, and 26 bases lay in between. DNA for the CDR3: TGTGCCAGCAGTGCAAAAACAGGACACCCCTATATAGGCTATGGCTACACCTTC. This translates into CASSAKTGHPYIGYGYTF.

The V gene is TRBV9, the J gene TRBJ1-6; 8 bases match TRBD1. The V segment lost 2 bases and the J segment 7 bases; nucleotides outside the gene matches: 5. This CDR3 is built from 15 residues. In germline, CDR1 is SGDLS, CDR2 YYNGEE. CDR3 sequence: CASSVGGDRNSPLHF. The CDR3 DNA reads TGTGCCAGCAGCGTTGGGGGGGACAGGAATTCACCCCTCCACTTT.

The chain uses TRBV4-3 and TRBJ2-7, with a possible D match to TRBD2 (5 bases). V lost 1 base and J lost 5, with 15 bases in between. The germline gives CDR1 LGHNA, CDR2 YSLEER. This CDR3 has 15 amino acids. This CDR3 is CASSQGLPGSDEQYF. CDR3 in DNA: TGCGCCAGCAGCCAAGGGCTCCCGGGGTCGGACGAGCAGTACTTC.

This clone is a singleton in its sample. This sequence joins TRBV28 and TRBJ2-5; TRBD1 is a possible D gene (5 bases). Per the germline V gene, CDR1 is MDHEN and CDR2 is SYDVKM. The CDR3 consists of 11 residues. V was pared by 5 bases and J by 10 bases, with 11 bases between. As DNA, the CDR3 is TGTGCCAGCAGTCTCGGACAATTCCAGTACTTC. Its translation is CASSLGQFQYF.

The rearrangement joins TRBV2 to TRBJ2-5; 7 nucleotides line up with TRBD2. Germline values: CDR1 SNHLY, CDR2 FYNNEI. The CDR3 spans 14 residues. The ends lost 3 bases at V and 3 bases at J; junction bases unmatched: 4. The chain's CDR3 is CASSEPSGEETQYF. Here the CDR3 DNA reads TGTGCCAGCAGTGAGCCCAGCGGGGAAGAGACCCAGTACTTC.

The chain links TRBV19 to TRBJ1-2, with 9 bases fitting TRBD1. Germline V lookup: CDR1 LNHDA, CDR2 SQIVND (reference sequence). The CDR3 runs to 16 residues. V shed 4 bases and J 7 bases; nucleotides not matched to a gene: 13. CDR3 sequence: CASSTGPPGQGAGYTF. In DNA, the CDR3 is TGTGCCAGTAGTACGGGACCTCCGGGACAGGGCGCTGGCTACACCTTC.

The chain joins TRBV19 to TRBJ1-3, with 8 bases aligning to TRBD1. The germline V gene has CDR1 LNHDA and CDR2 SQIVND (reference sequence). With V trimmed by 5 bases and J by 8 bases, 5 bases remained unmatched. This CDR3 comprises 13 residues. For the CDR3, the DNA is TGTGCCAGTAGTGCACAGGGGGTACACACCATATATTTT. Its translation: CASSAQGVHTIYF.

This clone was counted once. V is TRBV5-4 and J is TRBJ1-2; D is unclear. Trimming removed 0 bases at V and 0 bases at J, with 9 bases between. Germline V gene sequence: CDR1 SGHNT, CDR2 YYREEE (reference sequence). CDR3 length equals 15 residues. The CDR3: CASSLDVTTNYGYTF. CDR3 bases: TGTGCCAGCAGCTTGGACGTCACTACTAACTATGGCTACACCTTC. The whole variable domain, remainder taken from reference TRBV5-4 and TRBJ1-2, is ETGVTQSPTHLIKTRGQQVTLRCSSQSGHNTVSWYQQALGQGPQFIFQYYREEENGRGNFPPRFSGLQFPNYSSELNVNALELDDSALYLCASSLDVTTNYGYTFGSGTRLTVV.

The chain links TRBV28 to TRBJ1-3; possible D gene TRBD1, 5 bases. CDR3 length equals 16 residues. CDR1 and CDR2 (germline): MDHEN, SYDVKM. Trimming removed 6 bases at V and 5 bases at J, with 20 bases between. The CDR3 DNA follows: TGTGCCAGCAGCTCCCAAAGTGACAGAGGACGAAACACCATATATTTT. Its translation is CASSSQSDRGRNTIYF.

The sample holds one count of this clone. The chain combines TRBV5-1 with TRBJ1-5, with a weak D call TRBD1 (5 bases). Germline CDR1 is SGHRS and CDR2 is YFSETQ. With 2 bases removed from V and 0 bases from J, the gap between germline ends came to 12 bases. CDR3 size: 16 residues. The CDR3: CASSFGDSNSNQPQHF. The DNA for the CDR3 is TGCGCCAGCAGCTTTGGTGACAGCAATAGCAATCAGCCCCAGCATTTT.

The CDR3 reads CASSLQGAGETQYF. DNA for the CDR3: TGTGCCAGCAGTTTACAGGGGGCTGGGGAGACCCAGTACTTC. This sequence joins TRBV6-5 and TRBJ2-5; TRBD1 aligns across 9 bases. Germline trimming cut 4 bases from V and 5 bases from J; bases unmatched to any gene: 5. The CDR3 length is 14 residues. Looked up from germline, CDR1 is MNHEY and CDR2 is SVGAGI.

This rearrangement joins TRBV7-9 to TRBJ1-4; 9 bases are shared with TRBD1. The germline V gene encodes CDR1 SEHNR and CDR2 FQNEAQ (reference sequence). The CDR3 runs 14 residues. The V gene end was trimmed by 5 bases and the J gene end by 5 bases; junction bases not matched to a gene: 3. DNA for the CDR3: TGTGCCAGCAGCCAGACAGGGGGAAATGAAAAACTGTTTTTT. Translating gives CASSQTGGNEKLFF.

The gene calls are TRBV29-1 and TRBJ2-6; TRBD2 matches at 8 bases. The length of the CDR3 is 16 residues. After removal of 4 bases from V and 0 bases from J, the junction contained 5 bases not matched to a gene. Germline V gene data show CDR1 as SQVTM and CDR2 as ANQGSEA. DNA for the CDR3: TGCAGCGTTGCACTAGCGGCCCACTCTGGGGCCAACGTCCTGACTTTC. Amino acids: CSVALAAHSGANVLTF.

This chain links TRBV5-1 with TRBJ2-7, with 14 bases lining up with TRBD2. CDR1 SGHRS and CDR2 YFSETQ come from the germline V gene. Trimming at V came to 3 bases and at J to 6 bases, leaving 5 bases not matched to a gene. This CDR3 has 15 amino acids. The CDR3 spells CASSWGLAGVGEQYF. In DNA, the CDR3 is TGCGCCAGCAGCTGGGGACTAGCGGGGGTCGGCGAGCAGTACTTC.